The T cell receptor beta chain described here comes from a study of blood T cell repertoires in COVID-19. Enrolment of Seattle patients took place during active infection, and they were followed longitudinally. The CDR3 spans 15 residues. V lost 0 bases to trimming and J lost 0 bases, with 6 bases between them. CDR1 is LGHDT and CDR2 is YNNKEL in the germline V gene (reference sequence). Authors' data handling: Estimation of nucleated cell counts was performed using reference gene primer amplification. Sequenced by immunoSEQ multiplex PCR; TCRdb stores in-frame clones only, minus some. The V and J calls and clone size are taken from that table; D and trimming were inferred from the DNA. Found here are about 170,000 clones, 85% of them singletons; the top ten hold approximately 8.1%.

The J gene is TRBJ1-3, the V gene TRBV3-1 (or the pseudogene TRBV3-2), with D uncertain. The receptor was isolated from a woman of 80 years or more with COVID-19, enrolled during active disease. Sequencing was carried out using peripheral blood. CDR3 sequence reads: CASSQDHSSGNTIYF. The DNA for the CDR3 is TGTGCCAGCAGCCAAGATCACAGCTCTGGAAACACCATATATTTT.